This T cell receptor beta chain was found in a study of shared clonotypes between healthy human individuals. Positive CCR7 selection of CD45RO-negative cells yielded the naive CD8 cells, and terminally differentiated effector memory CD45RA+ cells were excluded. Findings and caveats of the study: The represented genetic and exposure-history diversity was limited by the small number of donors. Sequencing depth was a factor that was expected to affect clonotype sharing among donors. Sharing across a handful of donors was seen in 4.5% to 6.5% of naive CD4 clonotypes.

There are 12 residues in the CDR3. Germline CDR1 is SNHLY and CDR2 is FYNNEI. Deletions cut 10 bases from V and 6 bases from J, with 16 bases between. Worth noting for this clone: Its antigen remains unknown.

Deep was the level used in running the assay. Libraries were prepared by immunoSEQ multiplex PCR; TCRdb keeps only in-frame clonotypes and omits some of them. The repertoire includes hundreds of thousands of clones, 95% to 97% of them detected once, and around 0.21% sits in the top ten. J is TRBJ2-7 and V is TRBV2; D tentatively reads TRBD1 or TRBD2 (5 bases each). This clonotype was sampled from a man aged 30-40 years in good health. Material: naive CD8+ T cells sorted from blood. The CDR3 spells CATQRSGLEQYF. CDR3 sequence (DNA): TGTGCCACCCAGCGGTCAGGGCTCGAGCAGTACTTC.